The rows below give T cell receptor beta chains drawn from one sample of a study of T cell responses to AZD1222 COVID-19 vaccine. The assay was immunoSEQ multiplex PCR, and TCRdb's table has in-frame clones only and misses some. The table lists over 100,000 clones, approximately 93% of them singletons, with less than 5% in the top ten. This material consisted of peripheral blood, taken on day 0 of AZD1222 vaccination. The receptors here all came from an adult in good health. The CDR3 runs from the conserved cysteine through the conserved F or W. The D gene is left open where the match is weak. Size values are once, few and many counts, or a class for expanded clones, and some rows have none.

d_gene	j_gene	v_gene	abundance	CDR3aa	CDR3nt
TRBD2	TRBJ2-2	TRBV19	-	CASTTSGSRGTGELFF	TGTGCCAGTACGACTAGCGGGAGTAGGGGAACCGGGGAGCTGTTTTTT
-	TRBJ2-7	TRBV27	-	CASSLEWNSYEQYF	TGTGCCAGCAGTTTAGAATGGAACTCCTACGAGCAGTACTTC
-	TRBJ1-6	TRBV3-1/TRBV3-2	-	CASSPQYQGRGSPLHF	TGTGCCAGCAGCCCCCAGTATCAGGGCCGAGGGTCACCCCTCCACTTT
-	TRBJ1-1	TRBV5-1	-	CASSFQSIMNTEAFF	TGCGCCAGCAGCTTCCAGAGTATCATGAACACTGAAGCTTTCTTT
-	TRBJ2-7	TRBV21-1	once	CASSKGDCSYEQYF	TGTGCCAGCAGCAAAGGGGACTGTTCCTACGAGCAGTACTTC
-	TRBJ1-2	TRBV28	few	CASSPHGGASGYTF	TGTGCCAGCAGTCCCCACGGAGGGGCGAGCGGCTACACCTTC
-	TRBJ2-1	TRBV6-4	-	CASSAPHRDFSYNEQFF	TGTGCCAGCAGTGCCCCCCACCGGGACTTCTCCTACAATGAGCAGTTCTTC
-	TRBJ1-2	TRBV3-1/TRBV3-2	once	CASSQDRPLNYGYTF	TGTGCCAGCAGCCAAGATCGTCCACTTAACTATGGCTACACCTTC
-	TRBJ1-2	TRBV27	-	CASSLSRTDTF	TGTGCCAGCAGTTTATCCCGTACCGACACCTTC
TRBD1	TRBJ1-2	TRBV19	-	CASSPRQGDGYTF	TGTGCCAGTAGCCCAAGACAGGGGGATGGCTACACCTTC
-	TRBJ2-1	TRBV28	-	CASKVESYNEQFF	TGTGCCAGCAAAGTAGAGAGCTACAATGAGCAGTTCTTC
TRBD2	TRBJ2-1	TRBV7-8	-	CASSLLAGGDEQFF	TGTGCCAGCAGTCTACTAGCGGGAGGGGATGAGCAGTTCTTC
TRBD1	TRBJ1-2	TRBV7-9	-	CASSSSGQAYGYTF	TGTGCCAGCAGCTCCTCCGGACAGGCATATGGCTACACCTTC
TRBD1	TRBJ2-5	TRBV5-1	-	CASSLAGQGPPETQYF	TGCGCCAGCAGCTTGGCTGGACAGGGGCCCCCAGAGACCCAGTACTTC
-	TRBJ1-2	TRBV6-5	once	CASSYHPGAPHYYTF	TGTGCCAGCAGTTACCACCCGGGGGCCCCTCACTACTACACCTTC
-	TRBJ2-5	TRBV7-3	-	CASSLSGLQETQYF	TGTGCCAGCAGCTTATCAGGGCTCCAAGAGACCCAGTACTTC
-	TRBJ1-2	TRBV7-9	-	CASSYGNYGYTF	TGTGCCAGCAGCTACGGAAACTATGGCTACACCTTC
-	TRBJ2-7	TRBV2	-	CASQAWGQGGRTYEQYF	TGTGCCAGCCAGGCCTGGGGTCAGGGGGGACGTACCTACGAGCAGTACTTC
-	TRBJ1-2	TRBV11-2	-	CASSSTGYGYTF	TGTGCCAGCAGCTCCACAGGCTATGGCTACACCTTC
-	TRBJ2-7	TRBV4-3	few	CASSQEAGPRNYEQYF	TGCGCCAGCAGCCAAGAGGCGGGCCCCAGGAACTACGAGCAGTACTTC
TRBD1	TRBJ2-6	TRBV28	-	CASSSTGAGANVLTF	TGTGCCAGCAGTTCAACAGGGGCTGGGGCCAACGTCCTGACTTTC
-	TRBJ2-3	TRBV11-2	-	CASSLDNRRGGSYSTDTQYF	TGTGCCAGCAGCTTAGATAACAGGAGAGGGGGATCGTATAGCACAGATACGCAGTATTTT
-	TRBJ1-1	TRBV9	once	CASSAPRTGIMNTEAFF	TGTGCCAGCAGCGCTCCTCGTACGGGGATTATGAACACTGAAGCTTTCTTT
-	TRBJ2-1	TRBV6-1	-	CASSEFGTEIYNEQFF	TGTGCCAGCAGTGAATTCGGGACTGAAATCTACAATGAGCAGTTCTTC
-	TRBJ1-1	TRBV5-4	-	CASSLAGQNTEAFF	TGTGCCAGCAGCTTGGCGGGCCAGAACACTGAAGCTTTCTTT
TRBD1	TRBJ1-2	TRBV10-3	-	CAIRGQQGDYGYTF	TGTGCCATCAGAGGCCAACAGGGGGACTATGGCTACACCTTC
-	TRBJ2-3	TRBV25-1	-	CASARGSTQYF	TGTGCCAGCGCAAGGGGCAGTACGCAGTATTTT
-	TRBJ1-6	TRBV5-4	-	CASSLDGYSPLHF	TGTGCCAGCAGCTTGGACGGCTATTCACCCCTCCACTTT
-	TRBJ1-6	TRBV7-2	-	CASSLMGAANSPLHF	TGTGCCAGCAGCTTAATGGGGGCAGCTAATTCACCCCTCCACTTT
-	TRBJ1-5	TRBV28	-	CASTKGSGVHQPQHF	TGTGCCAGCACCAAAGGGTCGGGGGTCCATCAGCCCCAGCATTTT
-	TRBJ2-1	TRBV2	-	CASALFTTREEQFF	TGTGCCAGCGCCCTATTCACGACGAGAGAAGAGCAGTTCTTC